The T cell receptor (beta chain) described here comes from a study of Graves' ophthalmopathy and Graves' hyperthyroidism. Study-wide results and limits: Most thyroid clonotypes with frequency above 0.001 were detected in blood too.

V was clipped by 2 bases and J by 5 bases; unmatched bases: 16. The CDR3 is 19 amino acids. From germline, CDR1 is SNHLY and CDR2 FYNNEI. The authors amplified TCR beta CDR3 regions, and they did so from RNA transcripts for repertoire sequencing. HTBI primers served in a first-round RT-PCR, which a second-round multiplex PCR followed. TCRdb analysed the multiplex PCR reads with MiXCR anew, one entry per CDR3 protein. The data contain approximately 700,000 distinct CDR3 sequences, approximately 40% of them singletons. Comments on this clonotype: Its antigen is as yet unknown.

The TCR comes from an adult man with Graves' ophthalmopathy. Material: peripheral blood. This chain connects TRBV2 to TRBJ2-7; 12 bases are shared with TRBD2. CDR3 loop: CASSELETSGSKRRNEQYF. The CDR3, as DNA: TGTGCCAGCAGTGAACTTGAGACTAGCGGGAGCAAGCGTAGGAACGAGCAGTACTTC. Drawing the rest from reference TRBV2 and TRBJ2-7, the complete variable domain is EPEVTQTPSHQVTQMGQEVILRCVPISNHLYFYWYRQILGQKVEFLVSFYNNEISEKSEIFDDQFSVERPDGSNFTLKIRSTKLEDSAMYFCASSELETSGSKRRNEQYFGPGTRLTVT.